One sample yielded the 3 T cell receptor beta chains listed below, sequenced in a study of T-cell reconstitution after alpha-beta-depleted transplantation in children. Preparing the TCRbeta library involved the use of unique molecular identifiers. TCRdb recomputed calls from the PCR reads with MiXCR, one row per CDR3 protein. The repertoire holds fewer than 90,000 distinct CDR3 sequences, with around 7.9% as singletons. Sequencing was performed on PBMCs from the stem cell graft donor, taken from the stem cell graft. Receptors were obtained from a human donor who donated a stem cell graft to a child with acute lymphoblastic leukemia.

This clonotype was picked up one time. The V call is TRBV6-6, the J call TRBJ2-1; D remains ambiguous. CDR3 length: 13 residues. Trimming left V 9 bases short and J 5 bases short, with 14 bases between. CDR1 MNHNY and CDR2 SVGAGI come from the germline V gene (reference sequence). The CDR3 bases are TGTGCCAGTGTCTGGACGGGTAACAATGAGCAGTTCTTC. It translates to CASVWTGNNEQFF.

Details on this clonotype: Possible read error: a much larger clone is one base away. V usage is TRBV20-1 and J usage is TRBJ2-5; 11 bases agree with TRBD2. The CDR3 is 16 amino acids. Germline V gives CDR1 DFQATT, CDR2 SNEGSKA (reference sequence). CDR3 amino acids: CCARARLAGQRETQYF. In DNA form, the CDR3 reads TGCTGTGCCAGAGCTCGACTAGCGGGACAGAGGGAGACCCAGTACTTC.

This clonotype counts as medium-sized. The chain employs TRBV24-1 and TRBJ2-1; TRBD2 aligns across 10 bases. CDR1 KGHDR and CDR2 SFDVKD come from the germline V gene. Trimming removed 3 bases from V and 8 bases from J; junction bases left unmatched: 3. The length of the CDR3 is 14 residues. The CDR3 sequence is CATSDPSGGDEQFF. The CDR3 DNA is TGTGCCACCAGTGATCCTAGCGGGGGCGATGAGCAGTTCTTC.